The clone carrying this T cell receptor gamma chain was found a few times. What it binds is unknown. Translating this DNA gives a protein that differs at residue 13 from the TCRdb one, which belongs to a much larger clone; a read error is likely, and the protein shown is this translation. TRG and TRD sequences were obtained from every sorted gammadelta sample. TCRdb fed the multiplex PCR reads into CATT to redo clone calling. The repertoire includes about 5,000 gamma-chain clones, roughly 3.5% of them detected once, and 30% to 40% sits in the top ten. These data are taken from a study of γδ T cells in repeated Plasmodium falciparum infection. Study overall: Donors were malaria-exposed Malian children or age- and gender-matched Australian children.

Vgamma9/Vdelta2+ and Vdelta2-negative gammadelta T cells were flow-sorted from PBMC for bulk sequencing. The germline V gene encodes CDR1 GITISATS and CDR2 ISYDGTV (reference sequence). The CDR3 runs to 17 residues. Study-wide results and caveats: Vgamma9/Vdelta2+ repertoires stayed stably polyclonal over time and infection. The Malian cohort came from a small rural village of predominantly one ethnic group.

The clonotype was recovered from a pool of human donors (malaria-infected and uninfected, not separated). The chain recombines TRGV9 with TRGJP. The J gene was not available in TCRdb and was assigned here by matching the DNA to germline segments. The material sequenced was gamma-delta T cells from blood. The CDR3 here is CALWEVRLELGKRIKVF. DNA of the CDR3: TGTGCCTTGTGGGAGGTGCGTTTGGAGTTGGGCAAAAGAATCAAGGTATTT.